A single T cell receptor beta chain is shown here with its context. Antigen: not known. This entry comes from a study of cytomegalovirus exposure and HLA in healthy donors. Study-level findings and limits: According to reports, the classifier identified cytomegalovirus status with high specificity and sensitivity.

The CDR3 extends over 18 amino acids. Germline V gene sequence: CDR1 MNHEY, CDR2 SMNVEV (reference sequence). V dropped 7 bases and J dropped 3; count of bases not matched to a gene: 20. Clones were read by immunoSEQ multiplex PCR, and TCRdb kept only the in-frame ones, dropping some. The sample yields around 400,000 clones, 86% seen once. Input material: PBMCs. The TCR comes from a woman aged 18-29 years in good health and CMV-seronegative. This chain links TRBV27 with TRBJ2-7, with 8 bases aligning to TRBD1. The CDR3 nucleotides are TGTGCCAGCAACCCACTGCGAGAACCCGGACAGGGCTTCTACGAGCAGTACTTC. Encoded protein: CASNPLREPGQGFYEQYF.